The 27 T cell receptor beta chains below were found in one sample sequenced in a study of post-analysis software for immune sequencing data. Study-level points and caveats: TRBV5-6, TRBV5-1 and TRBV20-1 were among four or five TRBV segments more frequent in patients than controls.

Their recognized antigens are unknown. Carried by the TCR beta cDNA libraries were unique molecular identifiers. TCRdb itself ran the PCR reads through MiXCR, one entry per CDR3 protein. The sample shows about 460,000 distinct CDR3 sequences, nearly 45% of them seen only once. The source material was blood. The receptor source for this set is a girl aged 10-17 years with multiple sclerosis.

V is TRBV30 and J is TRBJ2-1; 8 nucleotides match TRBD1. Trimming took 0 bases from V and 12 from J; bases not matched to a gene: 4. Per the germline V gene, CDR1 is GTSNPN and CDR2 is SVGIG (reference sequence). The CDR3 has 12 residues. In DNA form, the CDR3 reads TGTGCCTGGAGTGTAATAGGGACAGGGCAGTTCTTC. Its translation: CAWSVIGTGQFF.

This clonotype was seen a handful of times. The rearrangement joins TRBV18 to TRBJ2-7, with TRBD1 as a possible D gene (5 bases). This CDR3 has 17 amino acids. Germline CDR1 reads KGHSH; CDR2 reads LQKENI. The V end lost 1 base, the J end lost 0 bases, and 16 bases lay between the germline ends. CDR3 sequence reads: CASSPQRQGGDSYEQYF. The DNA for the CDR3 is TGTGCCAGCTCACCACAGAGGCAGGGTGGGGACTCCTACGAGCAGTACTTC.

A remark on this clonotype: The junction differs from germline at one of its ends, possibly a read error. The gene calls are TRBV7-3 and TRBJ2-1; tentatively, D is TRBD2 (6 bases). CDR1 is SGHTA, CDR2 FQGTGA, per germline. The CDR3 contains 16 residues. The CDR3 DNA reads as TGTGCCAGCAGCCTTCGGAGGGTTAGCTCCTACAGTGAGCAGTTCTTC. Residues: CASSLRRVSSYSEQFF.

This chain connects TRBV14 to TRBJ2-1; TRBD2 matches at 11 bases. Germline CDR1 and CDR2: SGHDN and FVKESK. V lost 2 bases and J lost 2; bases outside the gene matches: 11. There are 19 residues in the CDR3. As DNA, the CDR3 is TGTGCCAGCAGCCAAACCGGGACTAGCGGCAGACTTACCTACAATGAGCAGTTCTTC. Its translation: CASSQTGTSGRLTYNEQFF. Supplemented by reference TRBV14 and TRBJ2-1, the full variable domain reads EAGVTQFPSHSVIEKGQTVTLRCDPISGHDNLYWYRRVMGKEIKFLLHFVKESKQDESGMPNNRFLAERTGGTYSTLKVQPAELEDSGVYFCASSQTGTSGRLTYNEQFFGPGTRLTVL.

This sequence joins TRBV24-1 and TRBJ2-4, with 10 bases matching TRBD2. CDR3 size: 14 residues. The J segment lost 10 bases and the V segment lost 4 bases, leaving 6 bases of the junction unmatched. Germline V lookup: CDR1 KGHDR, CDR2 SFDVKD. The DNA for the CDR3 is TGTGCCACCAGTGAAACAGCGGGAGGGCTGATTCAGTACTTC. Translating gives CATSETAGGLIQYF.

The chain employs TRBV4-2 and TRBJ2-1, with D possibly matching TRBD1 (5 bases). The V end lost 0 bases, the J end lost 4 bases, and 10 bases lay between the germline ends. The germline CDR1 and CDR2 sequences are LGHNA and YNFKEQ. The CDR3 consists of 15 residues. In DNA form, the CDR3 reads TGTGCCAGCAGCCAAGAAATACAGGAGTACAATGAGCAGTTCTTC. Translating gives CASSQEIQEYNEQFF.

The chain is built from TRBV29-1 and TRBJ1-2, with D unresolved. The CDR3 length is 15 residues. CDR1 is SQVTM and CDR2 is ANQGSEA in the germline V gene. With 5 bases removed from V and 4 bases from J, the gap between germline ends came to 20 bases. The CDR3: CSVPEWQQGSYGYTF. In DNA, the CDR3 is TGCAGCGTTCCCGAATGGCAGCAAGGCTCCTATGGCTACACCTTC.

This clonotype has more than one count but fewer than ten. The rearrangement links TRBV6-5 to TRBJ2-7, with unresolved D. The germline gives CDR1 MNHEY, CDR2 SVGAGI. This CDR3 is 16 amino acids long. Trimming pared 3 bases from V and 0 bases from J, leaving 15 bases between. CDR3 in amino acids: CASSYQFRSSSYEQYF. The CDR3 DNA sequence: TGTGCCAGCAGTTATCAGTTCCGTTCTAGCTCCTACGAGCAGTACTTC.

The gene calls are TRBV7-8 and TRBJ2-3; TRBD2 might be the D (6 bases). CDR3 size: 16 residues. Germline V lookup: CDR1 SGHVS, CDR2 FQNEAQ. The V gene lost 2 bases and the J gene lost 4 bases, with 16 bases spanning the gap. As DNA, the CDR3 is TGTGCCAGCAGCTTATTGGGCCAGGGAGGACCAGATACGCAGTATTTT. This gives the protein CASSLLGQGGPDTQYF.

J is TRBJ2-1 and V is TRBV3-1, with a weak D call TRBD2 (6 bases). CDR1 is LGHDT and CDR2 is YNNKEL in the germline V gene (reference sequence). The CDR3 loop spans 14 amino acids. V was cut by 4 bases and J by 10 bases, with 17 bases left in between. The CDR3: CASSPGTGCGEQFF. The CDR3 bases are TGTGCCAGCAGCCCCGGGACTGGCTGCGGGGAGCAGTTCTTC.

V usage is TRBV6-6 and J usage is TRBJ1-1, with D unresolved. The germline V gene encodes CDR1 MNHNY and CDR2 SVGAGI (reference sequence). This CDR3 is 13 amino acids long. Trimming pared 3 bases from V and 1 base from J, leaving 6 bases between. CDR3 coding DNA: TGTGCCAGCAGTTATCGGAAGAACACTGAAGCTTTCTTT. Its translation: CASSYRKNTEAFF.

The CDR3 region has the DNA TGTGCCAGCAGCGTAGGCCACCCCCTAGCGGCTCAGAAAGAGACCCAGTACTTC. Its protein is CASSVGHPLAAQKETQYF. This chain uses TRBV9 with TRBJ2-5, with 7 bases that match TRBD2. Trimming took 0 bases from V and 3 from J; bases not matched to a gene: 14. The CDR3 runs 18 residues. Germline CDR1 and CDR2: SGDLS and YYNGEE.

This clonotype was counted only a few times. The chain uses TRBV28 and TRBJ2-1; D possibly matches TRBD1 or TRBD2 (5 bases each). Trimming removed 10 bases from V and 3 bases from J, with 13 bases in between. The length of the CDR3 is 13 residues. The V gene's germline CDR1 is MDHEN and CDR2 SYDVKM. The CDR3 loop reads CAIGTSGYNEQFF. The CDR3 DNA reads as TGTGCCATAGGGACGTCGGGCTACAATGAGCAGTTCTTC.

The rearrangement joins TRBV5-4 to TRBJ1-1, with D possibly matching TRBD1 (5 bases). The germline V and J ends were trimmed by 7 bases and 3 bases, with 16 bases remaining between them. Per germline, CDR1 SGHNT and CDR2 YYREEE (reference sequence). The CDR3 consists of 14 residues. The CDR3 here is CASLKGPEHTEAFF. For the CDR3, the DNA is TGTGCCAGCCTTAAGGGGCCAGAGCACACTGAAGCTTTCTTT.

The V gene is TRBV3-1, the J gene TRBJ2-2; TRBD1 aligns across 7 bases. The V segment lost 4 bases and the J segment 6 bases; nucleotides outside the gene matches: 5. This CDR3 contains 14 residues. Germline V gene data show CDR1 as LGHDT and CDR2 as YNNKEL (reference sequence). The CDR3 DNA reads TGTGCCAGCAGCCGGGACAGTAGCGCCGGGGAGCTGTTTTTT. It yields the protein CASSRDSSAGELFF. Drawing the rest from reference TRBV3-1 and TRBJ2-2, the complete variable domain is DTAVSQTPKYLVTQMGNDKSIKCEQNLGHDTMYWYKQDSKKFLKIMFSYNNKELIINETVPNRFSPKSPDKAHLNLHINSLELGDSAVYFCASSRDSSAGELFFGEGSRLTVL.

The J gene is TRBJ2-5, the V gene TRBV27, with TRBD1 identical over 8 bases. The J call may not be correct, given that the DNA end is closer to TRBJ2-7. CDR1 and CDR2 (germline): MNHEY, SMNVEV (reference sequence). The length of the CDR3 is 15 residues. CDR3 DNA sequence: TGTGCCAGCAGTTCGCTCGGACAGGGTAGGAACGAGCAGTACTTC. The encoded protein is CASSSLGQGRNEQYF.

The chain couples TRBV19 to TRBJ2-3, with D possibly TRBD2 on 5 matching bases. CDR3 length: 11 amino acids. Germline V CDR1 and CDR2: LNHDA, SQIVND (reference sequence). Trimming cost V 10 bases and J 2 bases, with 7 bases left between them. CDR3 coding DNA: TGTGCCACCGGACTCACAGATACGCAGTATTTT. It encodes CATGLTDTQYF.

This clonotype has just a few counts. The chain couples TRBV6-5 to TRBJ1-2, with a weak D call TRBD1 (5 bases). Germline loops: CDR1 MNHEY, CDR2 SVGAGI. Trimming pared 4 bases from V and 2 bases from J, leaving 8 bases between. CDR3 size: 13 residues. The CDR3 loop is CASSSDTNYGYTF. CDR3 coding DNA: TGTGCCAGCAGTTCGGACACGAACTATGGCTACACCTTC.

The chain links TRBV7-3 to TRBJ2-1; tentative D call: TRBD2 (5 bases). This CDR3 is built from 14 residues. V was cut by 5 bases and J by 10 bases, with 18 bases left in between. Germline V lookup: CDR1 SGHTA, CDR2 FQGTGA. The CDR3 DNA reads as TGTGCCAGCAGCCGGCGGGCAGGCGAGAGGGAGCAGTTCTTC. Its protein is CASSRRAGEREQFF.

CDR3: CAIRDPMGSYNEQFF. Written as DNA, the CDR3 is TGTGCCATCAGGGACCCTATGGGTTCCTACAATGAGCAGTTCTTC. The chain recombines TRBV10-3 with TRBJ2-1; D is undetermined. CDR3 length: 15 amino acids. Germline CDR1 is ENHRY and CDR2 is SYGVKD. The germline V and J ends were trimmed by 6 bases and 1 base, with 13 bases remaining between them.

This clonotype was observed a handful of times. The chain carries TRBV10-3 and TRBJ2-1; 8 positions agree with TRBD2. Germline V gene lookup returns CDR1 ENHRY and CDR2 SYGVKD. Trimming removed 3 bases from V and 8 bases from J; junction bases left unmatched: 9. The CDR3 is 15 amino acids. The chain's CDR3 is CAISDPGTSLDEQFF. The CDR3 region has the DNA TGTGCCATCAGTGACCCCGGGACTAGTTTGGATGAGCAGTTCTTC.

In its sample, this clonotype was seen a few times. The gene calls are TRBV28 and TRBJ2-5; 7 positions match TRBD2. From germline, CDR1 is MDHEN and CDR2 SYDVKM. Germline trimming cut 6 bases from V and 11 bases from J; bases unmatched to any gene: 15. This CDR3 comprises 14 residues. The CDR3 loop is CASRALANSFRQYF. The CDR3 DNA sequence: TGTGCCAGCAGGGCACTAGCGAACTCGTTCCGGCAGTACTTC.

J is TRBJ2-3 and V is TRBV4-1, with a tentative D call TRBD2 (6 bases). The germline V and J ends were trimmed by 3 bases and 2 bases, with 18 bases remaining between them. CDR1 MGHRA and CDR2 YSYEKL come from the germline V gene. The CDR3 has 17 amino acids. The DNA of the CDR3 is TGCGCCAGCAGCCAGGGGCGGGGCGGGACCCTCACAGATACGCAGTATTTT. Translated: CASSQGRGGTLTDTQYF.

The chain couples TRBV28 to TRBJ2-4; possible D gene TRBD1, 5 bases. Trimming shortened V by 2 bases and J by 8 bases, and 7 bases separated the two germline ends. CDR3 size: 12 residues. CDR1 MDHEN and CDR2 SYDVKM come from the germline V gene. CDR3 in amino acids: CASSLKGHIQYF. CDR3 sequence (DNA): TGTGCCAGCAGTTTAAAGGGGCACATTCAGTACTTC.

The rearrangement joins TRBV20-1 to TRBJ2-3, with 7 bases matching TRBD2. The CDR3 contains 15 residues. Germline V gives CDR1 DFQATT, CDR2 SNEGSKA (reference sequence). The J segment lost 3 bases and the V segment lost 6 bases, leaving 12 bases of the junction unmatched. In DNA form, the CDR3 reads TGCAGTGCACCCGACGGGGGGACTATTACAGATACGCAGTATTTT. It translates to CSAPDGGTITDTQYF.

This clonotype has a handful of counts. The V call is TRBV7-9, the J call TRBJ1-1; D gene ambiguous. Germline V gene data show CDR1 as SEHNR and CDR2 as FQNEAQ (reference sequence). V was cut by 6 bases and J by 6 bases, with 20 bases left in between. The CDR3 loop spans 15 amino acids. CDR3 sequence (DNA): TGTGCCAGCAGTTCCAAGACGCTGGACGCTCCTGAAGCTTTCTTT. Amino acid sequence: CASSSKTLDAPEAFF.

CDR3 sequence: CASRKTVSSYGYTF. In nucleotides, the CDR3 is TGTGCCAGCAGGAAAACAGTGTCAAGCTATGGCTACACCTTC. V is TRBV28 and J is TRBJ1-2; D not certain. V was shortened by 6 bases and J by 4 bases, with 15 bases between the two germline ends. CDR1 is MDHEN, CDR2 SYDVKM, per germline. The CDR3 totals 14 residues.